This T cell receptor beta chain stems from a study of shared clonotypes between healthy human individuals. Ten immunoSEQ deep assay plates were used to sequence the DNA of unsorted PBMCs. Generated by immunoSEQ multiplex PCR, the TCRdb table keeps only in-frame clones and is missing some. The repertoire holds fewer than 600,000 clones, with roughly four fifths as singletons. The CDR3 has 16 amino acids. CDR1 is SGHTS and CDR2 is YDEGEE in the germline V gene. The V and J ends lost 2 bases and 1 base, in that order; junction bases with no gene match: 4. The clonotype originates from a middle-aged woman in good health. Some clones in this sample may be carry-over from other donors' samples. Sequences were obtained from PBMCs. The V call is TRBV5-8, the J call TRBJ1-5; 9 nucleotides match TRBD1. As DNA, the CDR3 is TGTGCCAGCAGCTTAGCGGGACAGGGAAGCAATCAGCCCCAGCATTTT. Protein sequence: CASSLAGQGSNQPQHF.